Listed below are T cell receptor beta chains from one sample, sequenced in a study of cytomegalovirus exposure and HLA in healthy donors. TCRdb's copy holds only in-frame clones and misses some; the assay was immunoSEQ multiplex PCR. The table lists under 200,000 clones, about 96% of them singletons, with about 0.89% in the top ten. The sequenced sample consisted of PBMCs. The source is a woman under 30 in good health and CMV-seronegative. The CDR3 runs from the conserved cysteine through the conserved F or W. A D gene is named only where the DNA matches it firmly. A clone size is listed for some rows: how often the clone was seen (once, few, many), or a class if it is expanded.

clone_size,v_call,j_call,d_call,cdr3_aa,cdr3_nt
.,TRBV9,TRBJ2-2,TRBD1,CASSVKGAQGGELFF,TGTGCCAGCAGCGTAAAGGGGGCGCAGGGCGGGGAGCTGTTTTTT
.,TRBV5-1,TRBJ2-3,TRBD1,CASSYGTGMDTQYF,TGCGCCAGCAGTTATGGGACAGGGATGGATACGCAGTATTTT
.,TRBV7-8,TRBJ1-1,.,CASSLVIQGPEAFF,TGTGCCAGCAGCTTAGTCATACAGGGCCCTGAAGCTTTCTTT
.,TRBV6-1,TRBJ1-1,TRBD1,CASVRQGARKTEAFF,TGTGCCAGCGTTAGACAGGGGGCAAGAAAAACTGAAGCTTTCTTT
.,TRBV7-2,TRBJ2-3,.,CASSLGRTDTQYF,TGTGCCAGCAGCTTAGGGAGAACAGATACGCAGTATTTT
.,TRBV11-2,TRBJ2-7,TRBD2,CASSLEWALTSGGNYEQYF,TGTGCCAGCAGCTTAGAGTGGGCTTTAACTAGCGGGGGGAACTACGAGCAGTACTTC
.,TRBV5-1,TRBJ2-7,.,CASSLGLYSYEQYF,TGCGCCAGCAGCTTGGGACTTTACTCCTACGAGCAGTACTTC
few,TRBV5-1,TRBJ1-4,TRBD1,CASSLLTQGVGEKLFF,TGCGCCAGCAGCCTACTAACCCAGGGGGTTGGCGAAAAACTGTTTTTT
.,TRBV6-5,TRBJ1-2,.,CASTRGGASNYGYTF,TGTGCCAGCACCCGAGGCGGGGCCTCTAACTATGGCTACACCTTC
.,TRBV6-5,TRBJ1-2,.,CASSEAVGYGYTF,TGTGCCAGCAGTGAGGCCGTCGGGTATGGCTACACCTTC
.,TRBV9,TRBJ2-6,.,CASSALPGHNSGANVLTF,TGTGCCAGCAGCGCACTACCGGGACATAACTCTGGGGCCAACGTCCTGACTTTC
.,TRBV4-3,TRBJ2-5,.,CASSQFPSDIGETQYF,TGCGCCAGCAGCCAATTCCCTAGCGATATCGGGGAGACCCAGTACTTC